This T cell receptor (beta chain) comes out of a study of T cell repertoires in cytomegalovirus infection. Study-wide background: It can be stated that public TCR beta signatures indicated CMV infection as well as a matching HLA type. Study results and limitations: The response measured ex vivo was dominated by TCR beta clonotypes (HLA-C-restricted and CMV-specific). The cumulative frequency of public TCR beta families identified carriers of CMV plus the relevant HLA.

Germline lookup yields CDR1 SGHRS and CDR2 YFSETQ. The V end was cut by 1 base, the J end by 2 bases, with 18 bases between. CDR3 length: 18 residues. In the case of this clonotype: The target antigen is unknown.

One entry per CDR3 protein results from TCRdb running MiXCR on the reads. The sample has roughly 300,000 distinct CDR3 sequences, about 23% seen once. The clonotype was recovered from a human donor in good health (CMV status not recorded). Some clones in this sample may be carry-over from other donors' samples. V is TRBV5-1 and J is TRBJ2-2; D remains ambiguous. Source material: PBMCs. The DNA for the CDR3 is TGCGCCAGCAGCTTGTCCAACCTTTGGCCGAAAAACACCGGGGAGCTGTTTTTT. Translating gives CASSLSNLWPKNTGELFF.